Here is one T cell receptor (beta chain) with its context. These data belong to a study of blood T cell repertoires in COVID-19. The germline CDR1 and CDR2 sequences are LGHDT and YNNKEL (reference sequence). There are 13 residues in the CDR3. The ends were cut back, 1 base at V and 9 bases at J, with 13 bases in the middle. Produced via immunoSEQ multiplex PCR; TCRdb's table is partial and in-frame only. The repertoire holds some 140,000 clones, with nearly 80% as singletons. The sequenced sample was peripheral blood. The sequence was collected from a man aged 80 or over with acute or convalescent COVID-19. V and J are TRBV3-1 (or the pseudogene TRBV3-2) and TRBJ2-7; D not resolved. CDR3 in amino acids: CASSQGELSGQYF. The CDR3 nucleotides are TGTGCCAGCAGCCAAGGTGAGCTTTCGGGGCAGTACTTC.